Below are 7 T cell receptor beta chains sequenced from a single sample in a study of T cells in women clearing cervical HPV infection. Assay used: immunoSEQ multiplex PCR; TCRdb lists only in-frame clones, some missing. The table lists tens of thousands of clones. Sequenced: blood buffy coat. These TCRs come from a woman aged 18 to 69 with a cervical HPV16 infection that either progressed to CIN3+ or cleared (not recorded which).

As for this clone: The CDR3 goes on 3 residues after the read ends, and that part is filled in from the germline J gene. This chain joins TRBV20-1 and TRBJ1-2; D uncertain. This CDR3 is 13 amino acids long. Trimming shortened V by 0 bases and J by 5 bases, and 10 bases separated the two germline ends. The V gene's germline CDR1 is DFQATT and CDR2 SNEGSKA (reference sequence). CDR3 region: CSAREGKRYGYTF. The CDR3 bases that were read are TGCAGTGCTAGAGAGGGGAAGCGGTATGGC.

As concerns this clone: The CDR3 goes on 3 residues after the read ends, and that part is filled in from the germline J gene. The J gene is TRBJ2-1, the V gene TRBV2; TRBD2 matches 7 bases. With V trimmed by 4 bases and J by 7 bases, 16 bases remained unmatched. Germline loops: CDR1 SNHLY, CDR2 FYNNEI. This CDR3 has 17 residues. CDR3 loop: CASSAGASGEPTNEQFF. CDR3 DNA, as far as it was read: TGTGCCAGCAGTGCCGGGGCTAGCGGAGAACCTACTAATGAG.

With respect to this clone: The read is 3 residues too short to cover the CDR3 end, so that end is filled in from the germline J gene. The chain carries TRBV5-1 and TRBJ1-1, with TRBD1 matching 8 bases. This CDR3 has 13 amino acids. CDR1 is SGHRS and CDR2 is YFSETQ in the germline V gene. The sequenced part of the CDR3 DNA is TGCGCCAGCAGCGGGAACGACAGGGGAGGA. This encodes CASSGNDRGG. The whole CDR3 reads CASSGNDRGGAFF.

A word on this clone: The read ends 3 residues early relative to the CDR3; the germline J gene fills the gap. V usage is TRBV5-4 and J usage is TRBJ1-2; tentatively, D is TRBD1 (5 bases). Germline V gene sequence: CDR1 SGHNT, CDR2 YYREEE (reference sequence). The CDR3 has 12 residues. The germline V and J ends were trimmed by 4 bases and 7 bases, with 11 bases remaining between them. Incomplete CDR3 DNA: TGTGCCAGCAGCGTGAACAGGCTTGGC. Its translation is CASSVNRLG. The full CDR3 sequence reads CASSVNRLGYTF.

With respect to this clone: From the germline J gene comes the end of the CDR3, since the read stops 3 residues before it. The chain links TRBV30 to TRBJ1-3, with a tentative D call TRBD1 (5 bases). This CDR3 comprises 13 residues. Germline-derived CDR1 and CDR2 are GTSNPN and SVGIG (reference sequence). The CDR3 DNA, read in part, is TGTGCCTGGAGGAGGGGTTCTGGAAGCCCC. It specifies CAWRRGSGSP. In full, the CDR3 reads CAWRRGSGSPIYF.

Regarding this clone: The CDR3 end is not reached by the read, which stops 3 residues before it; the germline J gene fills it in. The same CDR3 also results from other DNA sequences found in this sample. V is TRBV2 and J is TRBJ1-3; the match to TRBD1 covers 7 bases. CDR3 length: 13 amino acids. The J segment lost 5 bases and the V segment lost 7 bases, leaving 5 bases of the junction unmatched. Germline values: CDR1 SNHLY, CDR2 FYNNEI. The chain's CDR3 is CASNTDRRNTIYF. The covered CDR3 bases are TGTGCCAGCAATACGGACAGGAGAAACACC.

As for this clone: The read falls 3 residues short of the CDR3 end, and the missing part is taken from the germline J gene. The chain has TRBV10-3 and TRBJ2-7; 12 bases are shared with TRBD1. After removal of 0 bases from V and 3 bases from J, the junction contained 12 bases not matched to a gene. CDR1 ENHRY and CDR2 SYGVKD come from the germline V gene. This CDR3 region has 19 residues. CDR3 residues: CAISESPGQGALPDYEQYF. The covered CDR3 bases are TGTGCCATCAGTGAGTCGCCGGGACAGGGGGCTCTTCCTGACTACGAG.